This record covers a single TCR beta chain. Its specificity is unknown. Caucasian, healthy and from Russia, the donors were aged between about 6 and 90. V lost 6 bases and J 6 bases, leaving 18 bases between the germline ends. The CDR3 is 14 amino acids. Germline lookup yields CDR1 SGHTA and CDR2 FQGNSA. The data were obtained in a study of blood T cells in healthy people across ages. Study findings and constraints: Naive and antigen-experienced cells were not separated, limiting conclusive comparison.

The authors ran a second PCR of roughly 6 to 12 cycles using a sample-barcoded 5' primer and a J-beta primer mix. All samples yielded 3 million or more CDR3-containing paired-end reads. TCRdb passed the 5' RACE reads through MiXCR, listing each CDR3 protein once. In the table there are hundreds of thousands of distinct CDR3 sequences, 49% of which are singletons. The TCR originated in a woman aged 60-75 years in good health. The rearrangement links TRBV7-2 to TRBJ2-7, with D tentatively TRBD2 (5 bases). Material for sequencing was blood. The CDR3 reads CASSLSNLAGEQYF. In DNA, the CDR3 is TGTGCCAGCAGTTTATCGAACCTAGCTGGCGAGCAGTACTTC. The full variable domain, in which reference TRBV7-2 and TRBJ2-7 provide the parts outside the CDR3, is GAGVSQSPSNKVTEKGKDVELRCDPISGHTALYWYRQSLGQGLEFLIYFQGNSAPDKSGLPSDRFSAERTGGSVSTLTIQRTQQEDSAVYLCASSLSNLAGEQYFGPGTRLTVT.